This TCR beta chain was retrieved from a study of T-cell memory formation after mild COVID-19. Study-level results: Some clones that responded turned up in pre-infection memory, which suggests that cross-reactive memory joined in. Among contracting clones, CD4+ were mainly CM/EM and CD8+ enriched in EMRA.

Sample barcodes and UMIs were carried by the TCR alpha and TCR beta cDNA libraries that 5'RACE generated with constant-segment primers. TCRdb fed the 5' RACE reads into MiXCR, producing one record per CDR3 protein. The sample has about 110,000 distinct CDR3 sequences, roughly a sixth seen once; the top ten hold less than 6.5%. This clonotype appeared a few times. Its antigen remains unknown. The CDR3 sequence is 12 residues long. Looked up from germline, CDR1 is DFQATT and CDR2 is SNEGSKA (reference sequence). V lost 7 bases, J lost 4 bases, and 2 bases stayed unmatched. The source is a young man who had mild COVID-19 (a few samples of this study predate the infection). Cell type and time point are not known. This chain uses TRBV20-1 with TRBJ2-1; TRBD2 aligns across 9 bases. The sample comprised PBMCs or a T cell subset sorted from them (not recorded which). The DNA of the CDR3 is TGCAGTGTGGCGGGGGGGTACAATGAGCAGTTCTTC. It yields the protein CSVAGGYNEQFF.